Listed here is a single TCR beta chain. Its antigen is unidentified. The source of the sample is a study of T cells in tuberculosis. About the research overall: The T cells targeted glucose monomycolate, a mycobacterial lipid, via CD1B. A South African cohort included IGRA-negative adolescents, latently infected IGRA-positive adolescents and adults with active tuberculosis.

The protocol was immunoSEQ multiplex PCR, while the TCRdb copy is restricted to in-frame clones and leaves out a portion. This table holds 40,000 or so clones, roughly 94% found once. Trimming shortened V by 3 bases and J by 4 bases, and 9 bases separated the two germline ends. CDR3 length: 12 residues. Germline assignment: CDR1 SQVTM and CDR2 ANQGSEA. Findings of the study overall: Active tuberculosis cases were adults; controls were adolescents. Smaller distances to GMM-specific TCRs suggested their expansion in active tuberculosis.

As for time point: new active TB diagnosis, blood taken before or within 7 days of starting treatment. The clonotype originates from an adult with tuberculosis. The chain has TRBV29-1 and TRBJ1-2; TRBD1 is a possible D gene (6 bases). Sequenced material: PBMCs, taken at tuberculosis diagnosis. The CDR3 DNA follows: TGCAGCGTTGAGGGGGGGCTCTATGGCTACACCTTC. It codes for CSVEGGLYGYTF.